These 16 T cell receptor beta chains came from one sample sequenced in a study of shared clonotypes between healthy human individuals (TCRdb year 2020). The library was obtained by the immunoSEQ multiplex PCR assay. In its TCRdb copy, this immuneACCESS table keeps in-frame sequences only and misses some clones. Where compared with another copy, unresolved V genes explain less than half of these, and the others have no known cause. Here the sample has some 500,000 clones; approximately 94% occur a single time. Nearly 0.065% of the sample is held by the ten biggest clonotypes. Sequences were obtained from naive CD4+ T cells sorted from blood. The label giving this sample's cell subset or site can be read as: CD45RA+ positively selected. These TCRs come from a woman aged 25 to 45 in good health.

The chain links TRBV6-1 to TRBJ1-1; no clear D gene. V lost 3 bases to trimming and J lost 0 bases, with 5 bases between them. The CDR3 totals 13 residues. Germline V lookup: CDR1 MNHNS, CDR2 SASEGT. The CDR3 DNA follows: TGTGCCAGCAGTGAGGTCCTGAACACTGAAGCTTTCTTT. It yields the protein CASSEVLNTEAFF.

J is TRBJ2-2 and V is TRBV27; the match to TRBD1 covers 8 bases. V was pared by 7 bases and J by 5 bases, with 9 bases of the junction left unmatched. Germline values: CDR1 MNHEY, CDR2 SMNVEV (reference sequence). CDR3 length: 15 residues. CDR3 bases: TGTGCCAGCATGAGGCAGGGGGCGCTTACCGGGGAGCTGTTTTTT. Protein sequence: CASMRQGALTGELFF.

CDR3 sequence (DNA): TGCGCCAGCAGCCAAGTGGGGGGAGCTAGCGGGAGAGGGGTTGCCAATGAGCAGTTCTTC. This translates into CASSQVGGASGRGVANEQFF. The chain links TRBV4-1 to TRBJ2-1; 10 bases are shared with TRBD2. The CDR3 length is 20 residues. Germline V gives CDR1 MGHRA, CDR2 YSYEKL. The V gene end was trimmed by 1 base and the J gene end by 6 bases; junction bases not matched to a gene: 18.

This clone was seen just once. The rearrangement links TRBV19 to TRBJ2-7; TRBD2 aligns across 13 bases. V was clipped by 5 bases and J by 1 base; unmatched bases: 11. The CDR3 has 18 amino acids. Per germline, CDR1 LNHDA and CDR2 SQIVND (reference sequence). As DNA, the CDR3 is TGTGCCAGTAGTCTTCAGACTAGCGGGAGGTCGTTTTCCTACGAGCAGTACTTC. Protein product: CASSLQTSGRSFSYEQYF.

The V gene is TRBV12-5, the J gene TRBJ2-7; no definite D call. This CDR3 region has 11 residues. CDR1 and CDR2 from the germline V gene are LGHNT and FRNRAP. V lost 1 base to trimming and J lost 6 bases, with 4 bases between them. CDR3 sequence: CASGLGVEQYF. In DNA, the CDR3 is TGTGCTAGTGGTTTGGGGGTCGAGCAGTACTTC.

The genes are TRBV4-1 and TRBJ1-2; D remains ambiguous. CDR3 length: 13 residues. Trimming shortened V by 1 base and J by 0 bases, and 3 bases separated the two germline ends. From germline, CDR1 is MGHRA and CDR2 YSYEKL. The CDR3 region is CASSQVANYGYTF. The CDR3 DNA is TGCGCCAGCAGCCAAGTCGCTAACTATGGCTACACCTTC.

This chain joins TRBV28 and TRBJ2-7; unclear D gene. The CDR3 loop spans 11 amino acids. Germline CDR1 reads MDHEN; CDR2 reads SYDVKM. V was cut by 7 bases and J by 1 base, with 5 bases left in between. CDR3 DNA sequence: TGTGCCAGCACAGGATCCTACGAGCAGTACTTC. Translation: CASTGSYEQYF.

The gene calls are TRBV9 and TRBJ2-5, with 12 bases that match TRBD2. The DNA end is more similar to TRBJ2-7, so the J call may be wrong. The CDR3 runs 14 residues. The germline gives CDR1 SGDLS, CDR2 YYNGEE. The CDR3 DNA is TGTGCCAGCAGCGAGACTAGCGGGAGCTACGAGCAGTACTTC. Translating gives CASSETSGSYEQYF.

The chain employs TRBV5-4 and TRBJ2-7; TRBD2 matches 7 bases. The CDR3 loop spans 17 amino acids. V shed 2 bases and J 4 bases; nucleotides not matched to a gene: 15. CDR1 and CDR2 (germline): SGHNT, YYREEE (reference sequence). CDR3 protein: CASSFTPPGLDYYEQYF. The CDR3 region has the DNA TGTGCCAGCAGCTTCACCCCCCCCGGACTAGATTATTACGAGCAGTACTTC.

This chain uses TRBV28 with TRBJ2-5; 10 positions match TRBD1. Germline V gene data show CDR1 as MDHEN and CDR2 as SYDVKM. V was clipped by 6 bases and J by 6 bases; unmatched bases: 10. This CDR3 spans 15 amino acids. CDR3 sequence (DNA): TGTGCCAGCAGCCGACAGGGGGCTTCCGTGAAGACCCAGTACTTC. This gives the protein CASSRQGASVKTQYF.

CDR3 region: CSVEDYSSGKSSYEQYF. The CDR3 DNA reads TGCAGCGTTGAAGATTATAGTAGTGGGAAGAGCTCCTACGAGCAGTACTTC. This chain uses TRBV29-1 with TRBJ2-5; D gene unclear. Near its end, the DNA agrees better with TRBJ2-7, so the J call may be wrong. The CDR3 is made up of 17 amino acids. Looked up from germline, CDR1 is SQVTM and CDR2 is ANQGSEA.

The chain carries TRBV4-1 and TRBJ2-3; TRBD2 aligns across 13 bases. After removal of 4 bases from V and 0 bases from J, the junction contained 16 bases not matched to a gene. Germline V CDR1 and CDR2: MGHRA, YSYEKL. The CDR3 has 21 amino acids. CDR3 sequence (DNA): TGCGCCAGCAGCCGCCCTTCCTCACTAGCGGGAGGGCCGGGAAGCACAGATACGCAGTATTTT. Translating gives CASSRPSSLAGGPGSTDTQYF.

This chain links TRBV6-6 with TRBJ2-5; D not certain. Germline V lookup: CDR1 MNHNY, CDR2 SVGAGI (reference sequence). The CDR3 covers 15 residues. With 0 bases removed from V and 6 bases from J, the gap between germline ends came to 14 bases. As DNA, the CDR3 is TGTGCCAGCAGTTACTCGGGGAAGGGTGTACAGACCCAGTACTTC. Translated, it gives CASSYSGKGVQTQYF.

This chain uses TRBV5-1 with TRBJ2-7; tentative D call: TRBD1 (7 bases). Trimming shortened V by 0 bases and J by 2 bases, and 12 bases separated the two germline ends. There are 15 residues in the CDR3. CDR1 and CDR2 from the germline V gene are SGHRS and YFSETQ. Here the CDR3 reads CASSLGLRGAYEQYF. The CDR3 region has the DNA TGCGCCAGCAGCTTGGGCCTCAGGGGGGCCTACGAGCAGTACTTC.

The CDR3 DNA is TGCGCCAGCAGCTTGGGCTTGGGGAACACCGGGGAGCTGTTTTTT. This encodes CASSLGLGNTGELFF. The chain carries TRBV5-1 and TRBJ2-2; D gene unclear. There are 15 residues in the CDR3. Trimming removed 0 bases from V and 1 base from J, with 7 bases in between. Germline V gene lookup returns CDR1 SGHRS and CDR2 YFSETQ.

The chain's CDR3 is CATSRDRGQPVYNEQFF. The CDR3 coding sequence is TGTGCCACCAGCAGAGATAGGGGCCAGCCCGTATACAATGAGCAGTTCTTC. The chain couples TRBV15 to TRBJ2-1, with D tentatively TRBD1 (5 bases). In germline, CDR1 is LNHNV, CDR2 YYDKDF (reference sequence). CDR3 length: 17 residues. Trimming took 0 bases from V and 4 from J, leaving 16 bases between them. Full variable domain (outside the CDR3, taken from reference TRBV15 and TRBJ2-1): DAMVIQNPRYQVTQFGKPVTLSCSQTLNHNVMYWYQQKSSQAPKLLFHYYDKDFNNEADTPDNFQSRRPNTSFCFLDIRSPGLGDTAMYLCATSRDRGQPVYNEQFFGPGTRLTVL.